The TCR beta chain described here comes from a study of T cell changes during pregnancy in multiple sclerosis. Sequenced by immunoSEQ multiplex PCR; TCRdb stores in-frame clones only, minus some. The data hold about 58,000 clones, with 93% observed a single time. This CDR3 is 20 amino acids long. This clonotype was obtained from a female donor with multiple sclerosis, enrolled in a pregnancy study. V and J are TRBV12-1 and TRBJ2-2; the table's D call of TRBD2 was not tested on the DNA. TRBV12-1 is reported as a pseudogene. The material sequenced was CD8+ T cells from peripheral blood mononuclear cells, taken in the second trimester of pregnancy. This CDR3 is CASSFRTSGGHPSNTGELFF. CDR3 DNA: TGTGCCAGCAGCTTCAGGACTAGCGGGGGGCACCCTTCGAACACCGGGGAGCTGTTTTTT.